This passage covers 30 T cell receptor beta chains from one sample sequenced in a study of CD8 T cells in ankylosing spondylitis. Study conclusions and caveats: A TCR beta motif made of about 8 highly homologous variants seemed typical of ankylosing spondylitis blood.

Antigens for these TCRs are unknown. MiXCR was run by TCRdb on the 5' RACE reads, yielding one entry per CDR3 protein. Altogether around 480,000 distinct CDR3 sequences are present, approximately 17% being singletons, with the ten largest covering over 0.9%. Sequenced: blood, either unsorted or a sorted T cell fraction (not recorded which). The receptors were gathered from a male donor with ankylosing spondylitis.

The chain recombines TRBV12-3 or TRBV12-4 with TRBJ2-3; 9 nucleotides agree with TRBD2. Trimming cost V 3 bases and J 0 bases; bases outside gene matches: 7. The CDR3 has 17 amino acids. The CDR3 DNA reads as TGTGCCAGCAGTTTTAGCGGGAGAGGGTTGAGCACAGATACGCAGTATTTT. Translation: CASSFSGRGLSTDTQYF.

Only a few counts were recorded for this clonotype. The junction shows a germline mismatch at one end, possibly a read error. The chain employs TRBV3-1 and TRBJ1-2, with TRBD1 as a possible D gene (5 bases). Per germline, CDR1 LGHDT and CDR2 YNNKEL (reference sequence). The CDR3 totals 19 residues. CDR3 bases: TGTGCCAGCAGCCAAGATCGAGGAGGGTCGGGGGTGAAGAACTATGGTTACACCTTC. Amino acids: CASSQDRGGSGVKNYGYTF.

The chain has TRBV9 and TRBJ2-2, with TRBD2 identical over 7 bases. CDR1 is SGDLS, CDR2 YYNGEE, per germline. CDR3 length: 15 residues. J was trimmed by 9 bases and V by 0 bases; bases with no gene match: 8. The CDR3 sequence is CASSVVSSGIRELFF. The CDR3 coding sequence is TGTGCCAGCAGCGTAGTGTCGAGCGGGATCCGGGAGCTGTTTTTT.

This clonotype has more than one count but fewer than ten. J is TRBJ2-3 and V is TRBV25-1, with 9 bases matching TRBD1. Trimming removed 5 bases from V and 4 bases from J; junction bases left unmatched: 10. This CDR3 is built from 16 residues. Germline V CDR1 and CDR2: MGHDK, SYGVNS. The CDR3 region is CASSPRQTGGPDTQYF. Written as DNA, the CDR3 is TGTGCCAGCAGTCCCCGGCAGACAGGGGGACCAGATACGCAGTATTTT.

Worth noting for this clonotype: An end of the junction does not agree with germline; a read error may underlie this. The genes are TRBV2 and TRBJ2-7, with 9 bases that match TRBD1. The CDR3 covers 14 residues. Germline CDR1 and CDR2: SNHLY and FYNNEI. CDR3 sequence reads: CASREDGQGYEQYF. Here the CDR3 DNA reads TGTGCCAGCAGAGAAGACGGACAGGGGTACGAGCAGTACTTC.

In its sample, this clonotype was seen a few times. This chain joins TRBV28 and TRBJ1-6, with TRBD1 matching 10 bases. This CDR3 has 15 residues. Germline-derived CDR1 and CDR2 are MDHEN and SYDVKM. The V and J ends lost 4 bases and 13 bases, in that order; junction bases with no gene match: 10. In DNA, the CDR3 is TGTGCCAGCAGTTCCGGACAGGGGGTCTTAGTCCCCCTCCACTTT. Protein sequence: CASSSGQGVLVPLHF.

The chain uses TRBV29-1 and TRBJ2-7; 8 bases are a match to TRBD1. The CDR3 runs to 15 residues. Germline V gene data show CDR1 as SQVTM and CDR2 as ANQGSEA. The V and J ends lost 4 bases and 4 bases, in that order; junction bases with no gene match: 12. The CDR3, as DNA: TGCAGCGTTGTCTTGTATGACAGGGGCGTATACGAGCAGTACTTC. It translates to CSVVLYDRGVYEQYF.

This clonotype was observed at least ten times. The V gene is TRBV12-3 or TRBV12-4, the J gene TRBJ1-5; a weak D match, TRBD1 (6 bases). The CDR3 length is 12 residues. V was shortened by 3 bases and J by 10 bases, with 10 bases between the two germline ends. For the CDR3, the DNA is TGTGCCAGCAGTTTTGAGGGGGGACCCCAGCATTTT. It is translated as CASSFEGGPQHF.

This clonotype was recorded a few times. J is TRBJ2-3 and V is TRBV11-2, with D possibly being TRBD1 (6 bases). The CDR3 is 15 amino acids. Trimming removed 7 bases at V and 2 bases at J, with 16 bases between. The V gene's germline CDR1 is SGHAT and CDR2 FQNNGV. CDR3 amino acids: CASTSQGYITDTQYF. CDR3 DNA: TGTGCCAGCACCTCTCAGGGGTATATCACAGATACGCAGTATTTT.

This chain connects TRBV4-1 to TRBJ1-1; 9 bases fit TRBD1. After removal of 4 bases from V and 4 bases from J, the junction contained 10 bases not matched to a gene. Looked up from germline, CDR1 is MGHRA and CDR2 is YSYEKL. This CDR3 is 16 amino acids long. The CDR3, as DNA: TGCGCCAGCAGCCGACAACAGGGGGCGCTTTCCACTGAAGCTTTCTTT. Protein product: CASSRQQGALSTEAFF.

Many counts were recorded for this clonotype. The chain combines TRBV11-2 with TRBJ1-1; D ambiguous. The CDR3 is made up of 11 amino acids. Germline assignment: CDR1 SGHAT and CDR2 FQNNGV. Trimming shortened V by 5 bases and J by 11 bases, and 12 bases separated the two germline ends. The CDR3 sequence is CASSQTGRAFF. The DNA of the CDR3 is TGTGCCAGCAGCCAAACCGGGAGGGCTTTCTTT.

This clonotype was counted once. CDR3 amino acids: CASSLDSYSNQPQHF. The DNA of the CDR3 is TGCGCCAGCAGCCTAGACAGCTATAGCAATCAGCCCCAGCATTTT. This chain joins TRBV5-1 and TRBJ1-5; the D gene is possibly TRBD1 (5 bases). The CDR3 runs 15 residues. Germline CDR1 reads SGHRS; CDR2 reads YFSETQ. V was shortened by 4 bases and J by 0 bases, with 11 bases between the two germline ends. The complete variable domain, with remaining parts taken from reference TRBV5-1 and TRBJ1-5, reads KAGVTQTPRYLIKTRGQQVTLSCSPISGHRSVSWYQQTPGQGLQFLFEYFSETQRNKGNFPGRFSGRQFSNSRSEMNVSTLELGDSALYLCASSLDSYSNQPQHFGDGTRLSIL.

This clonotype was counted between two and nine times. The chain is built from TRBV12-3 or TRBV12-4 and TRBJ2-1, with TRBD2 as a possible D gene (6 bases). CDR3 length equals 15 residues. Trimming shortened V by 3 bases and J by 4 bases, and 13 bases separated the two germline ends. The CDR3 spells CASSFGRGGYNEQFF. The CDR3 DNA reads TGTGCCAGCAGTTTTGGGCGGGGTGGGTACAATGAGCAGTTCTTC.

This clonotype was seen only a few times. This chain uses TRBV5-1 with TRBJ2-3; 10 positions match TRBD2. The germline CDR1 and CDR2 sequences are SGHRS and YFSETQ. The ends lost 2 bases at V and 5 bases at J; junction bases unmatched: 8. CDR3 length: 16 amino acids. The CDR3 here is CASSFRASGGQDTQYF. The CDR3, as DNA: TGCGCCAGCAGCTTCAGGGCTAGCGGGGGTCAAGATACGCAGTATTTT.

This clonotype was picked up a small number of times. The chain links TRBV7-2 to TRBJ1-6, with D unclear. Trimming removed 1 base at V and 9 bases at J, with 16 bases between. The CDR3 extends over 16 amino acids. Germline assignment: CDR1 SGHTA and CDR2 FQGNSA. CDR3 in amino acids: CASSLEHQKLGSPLHF. CDR3 nucleotides: TGTGCCAGCAGCTTAGAACACCAAAAGTTGGGTTCACCCCTCCACTTT.

V usage is TRBV6-1 and J usage is TRBJ2-5, with TRBD2 matching 11 bases. The V gene's germline CDR1 is MNHNS and CDR2 SASEGT. The CDR3 extends over 16 amino acids. V dropped 4 bases and J dropped 4; count of bases not matched to a gene: 8. The CDR3 region has the DNA TGTGCCAGCAGTGTAACTAGCGGGAGTGGCAGAGAGACCCAGTACTTC. Protein product: CASSVTSGSGRETQYF.

The V gene is TRBV20-1, the J gene TRBJ2-7; no reliable D call. Between the trimmed V and J ends, which lost 0 bases and 2 bases, there was a span of 14 bases. CDR3 size: 15 residues. Germline values: CDR1 DFQATT, CDR2 SNEGSKA (reference sequence). CDR3 protein: CSARDLFAPAYEQYF. CDR3 coding DNA: TGCAGTGCTAGAGATTTGTTCGCACCGGCCTACGAGCAGTACTTC.

The rearrangement uses TRBV10-3 and TRBJ1-2, with D possibly matching TRBD1 (5 bases). The CDR3 spans 13 residues. Germline CDR1 is ENHRY and CDR2 is SYGVKD. Trimming pared 4 bases from V and 8 bases from J, leaving 14 bases between. DNA of the CDR3: TGTGCCATCAGTGGCCCCACAGGTGCAGGCTACACCTTC. Translating it yields CAISGPTGAGYTF.

This rearrangement joins TRBV11-2 to TRBJ2-3, with 8 bases that match TRBD2. Trimming cost V 7 bases and J 1 base; bases outside gene matches: 4. Germline CDR1 and CDR2: SGHAT and FQNNGV. This CDR3 has 14 residues. The DNA for the CDR3 is TGTGCCAGCACCGTGACTAGCGGCACAGATACGCAGTATTTT. Translation gives CASTVTSGTDTQYF.

This clonotype was observed at least ten times. The J gene is TRBJ2-7, the V gene TRBV12-3 or TRBV12-4; TRBD1 matches 9 bases. J gave up 2 bases and V 5 bases, and 4 bases lay outside the gene matches. The CDR3 is made up of 14 amino acids. The DNA for the CDR3 is TGTGCCAGCAGTCGTGGGACAGGGCCCTACGAGCAGTACTTC. Protein sequence: CASSRGTGPYEQYF.

This chain joins TRBV5-1 and TRBJ2-5; 9 nucleotides match TRBD2. This CDR3 region has 15 residues. Germline lookup yields CDR1 SGHRS and CDR2 YFSETQ. Trimming took 2 bases from V and 4 from J; bases not matched to a gene: 6. The CDR3 DNA reads as TGCGCCAGCAGCTTATCCCTAGCGGGGTCAGAGACCCAGTACTTC. Its translation: CASSLSLAGSETQYF. The full variable domain, in which reference TRBV5-1 and TRBJ2-5 provide the parts outside the CDR3, is KAGVTQTPRYLIKTRGQQVTLSCSPISGHRSVSWYQQTPGQGLQFLFEYFSETQRNKGNFPGRFSGRQFSNSRSEMNVSTLELGDSALYLCASSLSLAGSETQYFGPGTRLLVL.

The sample holds many counts of this clonotype. The gene calls are TRBV7-2 and TRBJ2-3; 7 bases align to TRBD2. CDR1 is SGHTA and CDR2 is FQGNSA in the germline V gene. This CDR3 region has 14 residues. V was clipped by 6 bases and J by 0 bases; unmatched bases: 3. The CDR3 bases are TGTGCCAGCAGTTTCGGGGGGAGCACAGATACGCAGTATTTT. This gives the protein CASSFGGSTDTQYF.

This clonotype has a handful of counts. The chain carries TRBV5-1 and TRBJ2-3; tentative D call: TRBD2 (6 bases). CDR1 and CDR2 from the germline V gene are SGHRS and YFSETQ. V lost 1 base, J lost 2 bases, and 11 bases lay in between. There are 15 residues in the CDR3. The CDR3 spells CASSLNAGTTDTQYF. The CDR3 nucleotides read TGCGCCAGCAGCTTGAATGCGGGGACCACAGATACGCAGTATTTT.

This clonotype turned up a few times. V gene TRBV4-1 combines with J gene TRBJ1-6; the D gene is possibly TRBD1 (5 bases). Germline values: CDR1 MGHRA, CDR2 YSYEKL. The CDR3 totals 15 residues. V lost 4 bases and J 6 bases, leaving 13 bases between the germline ends. CDR3 DNA: TGCGCCAGCAGCCCAGAGGGGACTATTAATTCACCCCTCCACTTT. Its protein product is CASSPEGTINSPLHF.

Only a few counts were recorded for this clonotype. This sequence joins TRBV5-1 and TRBJ2-2; the D gene is possibly TRBD2 (7 bases). V was clipped by 4 bases and J by 5 bases, with 15 bases between them. Per germline, CDR1 SGHRS and CDR2 YFSETQ. This CDR3 has 15 amino acids. The CDR3 coding sequence is TGCGCCAGCAGCCTGGGGGGGCGCGGGACCGGGGAGCTGTTTTTT. Encoded protein: CASSLGGRGTGELFF.

This chain uses TRBV30 with TRBJ1-5; D might be TRBD1 (5 bases). Germline CDR1 and CDR2: GTSNPN and SVGIG (reference sequence). CDR3 size: 14 residues. V shed 4 bases and J shed 4 bases, with 14 bases lying between them. The CDR3 sequence: CAWTSTGRNQPQHF. The DNA for the CDR3 is TGTGCCTGGACGAGTACAGGCAGGAATCAGCCCCAGCATTTT.

The chain links TRBV20-1 to TRBJ1-5; D is unclear. Trimming stripped 1 base from V and 4 bases from J, with 14 bases between. The CDR3 is 15 amino acids. Germline V CDR1 and CDR2: DFQATT, SNEGSKA (reference sequence). The CDR3 protein is CSARVSAERNQPQHF. The DNA of the CDR3 is TGCAGTGCTAGAGTTTCGGCCGAGAGGAATCAGCCCCAGCATTTT.

The CDR3 loop is CASRRLGKNIQYF. Here the CDR3 DNA reads TGTGCCAGCAGACGACTAGGCAAAAACATTCAGTACTTC. This rearrangement joins TRBV12-3 or TRBV12-4 to TRBJ2-4, with a weak D call TRBD2 (6 bases). This CDR3 is built from 13 residues. V was trimmed by 6 bases and J by 3 bases, leaving 9 bases between them.

This clonotype was detected a few times. The chain links TRBV20-1 to TRBJ2-1; 12 positions agree with TRBD2. Trimming took 5 bases from V and 6 from J; bases not matched to a gene: 2. CDR1 is DFQATT, CDR2 SNEGSKA, per germline (reference sequence). This CDR3 has 13 residues. This CDR3 reads CSALGLAGNEQFF. The DNA for the CDR3 is TGCAGTGCTCTGGGACTAGCGGGCAATGAGCAGTTCTTC.

With respect to this clonotype: At one end the junction does not follow the germline gene, possibly because of a read error. This chain links TRBV7-9 with TRBJ2-5; D perhaps matches TRBD2 (6 bases). Per germline, CDR1 SEHNR and CDR2 FQNEAQ (reference sequence). This CDR3 region has 15 residues. CDR3 in amino acids: CARSLQRGGGETQYF. The DNA of the CDR3 is TGTGCCAGAAGCTTACAGCGTGGGGGAGGAGAGACCCAGTACTTC.